A single sample gave rise to the 23 T cell receptor beta chains below, sequenced in a study of OX40 agonist ivuxolimab in advanced cancers. This table comes from immunoSEQ multiplex PCR, and its TCRdb copy is limited to in-frame clones, with some not included. The table has tens of thousands of clones, 85% to 90% seen once; the top ten hold 7% to 8.5%. Sample: CD4+ or CD8+ T cells sorted from blood, taken in a trial of the OX40 agonist ivuxolimab. All receptors come from an adult with an advanced solid tumor such as melanoma, head and neck, liver or kidney cancer.

This chain uses TRBV28 with TRBJ1-1; 9 bases agree with TRBD1. V gave up 6 bases and J gave up 3 bases; unmatched junction bases: 5. CDR1 and CDR2 (germline): MDHEN, SYDVKM. The CDR3 totals 14 residues. The CDR3 loop reads CASSWDREDTEAFF. The CDR3 DNA reads TGTGCCAGCAGCTGGGACAGGGAGGACACTGAAGCTTTCTTT.

This rearrangement joins TRBV5-5 to TRBJ1-2; D is uncertain. CDR3 length equals 16 residues. Deletions cut 0 bases from V and 2 bases from J, with 14 bases between. Germline V gene data show CDR1 as SGHKS and CDR2 as YYEKEE (reference sequence). The CDR3 nucleotides read TGTGCCAGCAGCTTGGCCGAGGGCCTCGTGAACTATGGCTACACCTTC. This gives the protein CASSLAEGLVNYGYTF.

V is TRBV2 and J is TRBJ2-1; D remains ambiguous. Trimming left V 3 bases short and J 0 bases short, with 9 bases between. CDR1 SNHLY and CDR2 FYNNEI come from the germline V gene. The CDR3 sequence is 15 residues long. The CDR3 DNA reads as TGTGCCAGCAGTGAGTCCTCCAGCTCCTACAATGAGCAGTTCTTC. Amino acids: CASSESSSSYNEQFF.

The rearrangement uses TRBV6-5 and TRBJ2-5; 12 nucleotides align to TRBD2. The germline V gene has CDR1 MNHEY and CDR2 SVGAGI. V lost 5 bases, J lost 4 bases, and 5 bases stayed unmatched. The CDR3 covers 15 residues. The CDR3 protein is CASSATSGSLETQYF. The CDR3 DNA reads as TGTGCCAGCAGTGCGACTAGCGGGAGTTTAGAGACCCAGTACTTC.

This clone showed up just once. V is TRBV7-8 and J is TRBJ2-5, with a possible D match to TRBD1 (5 bases). V was pared by 2 bases and J by 1 base, with 17 bases between. Germline CDR1 and CDR2: SGHVS and FQNEAQ. The CDR3 runs to 17 residues. The DNA of the CDR3 is TGTGCCAGCAGCTTACTCCACCCAGGGCAGGTCCAAGAGACCCAGTACTTC. It codes for CASSLLHPGQVQETQYF.

The V call is TRBV6-5, the J call TRBJ2-5; D perhaps matches TRBD1 (5 bases). CDR1 and CDR2 (germline): MNHEY, SVGAGI. This CDR3 region has 12 residues. Trimming stripped 7 bases from V and 4 bases from J, with 10 bases between. This CDR3 is CASNGQGETQYF. The CDR3 DNA is TGTGCCAGCAATGGGCAGGGAGAGACCCAGTACTTC.

The chain is built from TRBV6-5 and TRBJ2-1; 8 bases fit TRBD1. Germline loops: CDR1 MNHEY, CDR2 SVGAGI. This CDR3 has 15 amino acids. V lost 2 bases and J lost 8; bases outside the gene matches: 8. The CDR3 DNA reads TGTGCCAGCAGTTACCTGGACAGGGAGGAAGATGAGCAGTTCTTC. This codes for CASSYLDREEDEQFF.

The V and J genes are TRBV21-1 and TRBJ1-2. TRBV21-1 represents a pseudogene. This CDR3 is built from 15 residues. CDR3 nucleotide sequence: TGTGCCAGCAGCAAAGAAGGGGACGGGGCGTATGGCTACACCTTC. This translates into CASSKEGDGAYGYTF.

The J gene is TRBJ2-5, the V gene TRBV7-6, with D perhaps assigned TRBD1 or TRBD2 (5 bases each). The germline V and J ends were trimmed by 4 bases and 9 bases, with 15 bases remaining between them. The CDR3 consists of 13 residues. Germline CDR1 reads SGHVS; CDR2 reads FNYEAQ. The CDR3 loop reads CASSWGPQSPQYF. CDR3 sequence (DNA): TGTGCCAGCAGCTGGGGACCGCAGTCCCCCCAGTACTTC.

This chain joins TRBV30 and TRBJ2-3, with TRBD2 matching 8 bases. After removal of 1 base from V and 0 bases from J, the junction contained 12 bases not matched to a gene. Germline CDR1 is GTSNPN and CDR2 is SVGIG (reference sequence). This CDR3 is built from 18 residues. The CDR3 spells CAWSGGVAGRGSTDTQYF. The CDR3, as DNA: TGTGCCTGGAGTGGGGGGGTAGCGGGGCGCGGAAGCACAGATACGCAGTATTTT.

The chain has TRBV5-1 and TRBJ2-5, with 7 bases matching TRBD1. Germline V gene data show CDR1 as SGHRS and CDR2 as YFSETQ. The V gene end was trimmed by 1 base and the J gene end by 5 bases; junction bases not matched to a gene: 2. The CDR3 consists of 13 residues. DNA for the CDR3: TGCGCCAGCAGCTTGACAGGGGTCGAGACCCAGTACTTC. Protein sequence: CASSLTGVETQYF.

The rearrangement joins TRBV27 to TRBJ2-5; 9 bases map to TRBD2. J was trimmed by 1 base and V by 4 bases; bases with no gene match: 4. The germline gives CDR1 MNHEY, CDR2 SMNVEV (reference sequence). The CDR3 is made up of 15 amino acids. The CDR3 bases are TGTGCCAGCAGTTCGCCGACTAGCGGCCAAGAGACCCAGTACTTC. It is translated as CASSSPTSGQETQYF.

The rearrangement uses TRBV12-1 and TRBJ2-6; TRBD1, as called in the table, went unchecked against the DNA. TRBV12-1 is a documented pseudogene. The CDR3 has 17 amino acids. The CDR3 nucleotides are TGTGCCAGCAGCGTCCGGGACAGGGGGCCAGGGGCCAACGTCCTGACTTTC. Its translation is CASSVRDRGPGANVLTF.

J is TRBJ1-6 and V is TRBV7-2; 7 bases line up with TRBD1. Per germline, CDR1 SGHTA and CDR2 FQGNSA. J gave up 10 bases and V 5 bases, and 17 bases lay outside the gene matches. CDR3 length equals 17 residues. The CDR3 coding sequence is TGTGCCAGCAGCACAGGAGAGGCCCGACAGGGTGGCTCACCCCTCCACTTT. It translates to CASSTGEARQGGSPLHF.

The V gene is TRBV11-2, the J gene TRBJ1-4, with TRBD1 matching over 8 bases. Germline V gene data show CDR1 as SGHAT and CDR2 as FQNNGV. Trimming cost V 5 bases and J 5 bases; bases outside gene matches: 4. The CDR3 totals 14 residues. The CDR3 is CASSGQGPNEKLFF. CDR3 nucleotides: TGTGCCAGCAGCGGACAGGGCCCAAATGAAAAACTGTTTTTT.

Turning to this clone: A junction end diverges from the germline sequence, so it may reflect a read error. The chain has TRBV11-1 and TRBJ2-5; D might be TRBD2 (5 bases). The length of the CDR3 is 15 residues. Germline loops: CDR1 SGHAT, CDR2 FQDESV (reference sequence). The CDR3 DNA reads as TGTGCCAGCACCTTAGAGGCGGGTGGTCAAGAGACCCAGTACTTC. Translation gives CASTLEAGGQETQYF.

A remark on this clone: A read error may produce the germline difference seen at one junction end. J is TRBJ2-4 and V is TRBV6-1, with D uncertain. Germline CDR1 and CDR2: MNHNS and SASEGT. The CDR3 is 11 residues long. CDR3 residues: CASREGNIQYF. Written as DNA, the CDR3 is TGTGCCAGCAGGGAAGGAAACATTCAGTACTTC.

The V call is TRBV7-3, the J call TRBJ2-1; 10 bases are a match to TRBD1. The CDR3 loop spans 15 amino acids. After removal of 3 bases from V and 5 bases from J, the junction contained 4 bases not matched to a gene. Per germline, CDR1 SGHTA and CDR2 FQGTGA. The CDR3 region is CASSLGQGPNNEQFF. The CDR3 bases are TGTGCCAGCAGCTTGGGACAGGGGCCTAACAATGAGCAGTTCTTC. Together with reference TRBV7-3 and TRBJ2-1, the CDR3 gives the full variable domain: GAGVSQTPSNKVTEKGKYVELRCDPISGHTALYWYRQSLGQGPEFLIYFQGTGAADDSGLPNDRFFAVRPEGSVSTLKIQRTERGDSAVYLCASSLGQGPNNEQFFGPGTRLTVL.

This chain uses TRBV19 with TRBJ2-2, with 9 bases identical to TRBD1. Trimming took 3 bases from V and 6 from J; bases not matched to a gene: 11. The germline gives CDR1 LNHDA, CDR2 SQIVND (reference sequence). The CDR3 has 17 residues. This CDR3 is CASSMRWGTGPAGELFF. Written as DNA, the CDR3 is TGTGCCAGTAGTATGCGATGGGGGACAGGGCCAGCCGGGGAGCTGTTTTTT.

This chain connects TRBV28 to TRBJ2-7; tentative D call: TRBD1 (5 bases). CDR1 and CDR2 (germline): MDHEN, SYDVKM. This CDR3 contains 12 residues. The V end was cut by 3 bases, the J end by 5 bases, with 8 bases between. The DNA of the CDR3 is TGTGCCAGCAGTTTGAGACAGAACGAGCAGTACTTC. It encodes CASSLRQNEQYF.

The CDR3 coding sequence is TGCGCCAGCAGCTTGGGTTTGGGCAGACACTACGAGCAGTACTTC. This sequence encodes CASSLGLGRHYEQYF. This chain links TRBV5-1 with TRBJ2-7; no definite D call. V lost 0 bases and J 3 bases, leaving 13 bases between the germline ends. This CDR3 is 15 amino acids long. Germline CDR1 is SGHRS and CDR2 is YFSETQ.

The chain carries TRBV9 and TRBJ1-2, with a possible D match to TRBD1 (6 bases). There are 14 residues in the CDR3. Trimming cost V 0 bases and J 3 bases, with 9 bases left between them. Germline lookup yields CDR1 SGDLS and CDR2 YYNGEE. DNA for the CDR3: TGTGCCAGCAGCGTAGGAGGGGGAGACTATGGCTACACCTTC. It codes for CASSVGGGDYGYTF.

V gene TRBV21-1 combines with J gene TRBJ2-7; TRBD1 is taken as the D call from the table, unchecked against the DNA. TRBV21-1 constitutes a pseudogene. This CDR3 comprises 12 residues. The CDR3 bases are TGTGCCAGCATCAGCAGGGACTACGAGCAGTACTTC. Protein product: CASISRDYEQYF.